This T cell receptor beta chain was sequenced for a study of cytotoxic CD8 clonotypes in ibrutinib-treated CLL. This clone was detected only once. Its antigen is currently unknown. Some clones are missing from TCRdb's copy, which holds only in-frame ones; the method was immunoSEQ multiplex PCR. The sample consists of under 200,000 clones, about 80% of them appearing once. Study-level points and caveats: Clonality showed a rise at ibrutinib response that reversed toward baseline at progression. Baseline clonality, above age-matched healthy donor levels, tracked circulating CD8+ T-cell counts.

From germline, CDR1 is SGHAT and CDR2 FQNNGV. The CDR3 consists of 14 residues. Losses at the gene ends were 2 bases for V and 10 bases for J; bases not matched to a gene: 8. The material sequenced was PBMCs, taken after 12 months of ibrutinib treatment. The chain links TRBV11-2 to TRBJ1-2, with TRBD1 identical over 9 bases. This TCR was sampled from a human donor with chronic lymphocytic leukemia. CDR3 protein: CASSLRDRASVYTF. Here the CDR3 DNA reads TGTGCCAGCAGCTTAAGGGACAGGGCCAGTGTCTACACCTTC.